The 29 T cell receptor beta chains presented below share a single source sample, sequenced in a study of CD8 T cells in Susac syndrome. RNA totalling about 0.45 to 1 ug underwent reverse transcription with random hexamers. TCRdb recomputed calls from the immunoSEQ multiplex PCR reads with MiXCR, one row per CDR3 protein. The data show tens of thousands of distinct CDR3 sequences, 90% to 95% seen once. The sample comprised CD8+ T cells from PBMCs. These receptors came from a human donor with Susac syndrome.

The J gene is TRBJ2-7, the V gene TRBV27; no reliable D call. CDR1 MNHEY and CDR2 SMNVEV come from the germline V gene (reference sequence). The CDR3 consists of 12 residues. With 6 bases removed from V and 2 bases from J, the gap between germline ends came to 8 bases. DNA for the CDR3: TGTGCCAGCAGGAACGGCCCCTACGAGCAGTACTTC. Translation: CASRNGPYEQYF.

The genes are TRBV29-1 and TRBJ2-1; 9 bases match TRBD2. CDR1 is SQVTM, CDR2 ANQGSEA, per germline. Losses at the gene ends were 0 bases for V and 4 bases for J; bases not matched to a gene: 7. The CDR3 covers 16 residues. CDR3: CSVEDQRGELYNEQFF. CDR3 in DNA: TGCAGCGTTGAAGATCAGCGGGGGGAGTTATACAATGAGCAGTTCTTC.

The rearrangement uses TRBV3-1 and TRBJ2-1; D gene ambiguous. Trimming removed 8 bases from V and 7 bases from J, with 15 bases in between. The CDR3 runs 13 residues. Germline CDR1 and CDR2: LGHDT and YNNKEL (reference sequence). In DNA form, the CDR3 reads TGTGCCAGCTCCCAAGACCCCCCTAATGAGCAGTTCTTC. Translating gives CASSQDPPNEQFF.

This clonotype came up once. The chain has TRBV11-2 and TRBJ1-5, with D maybe TRBD1 (5 bases). This CDR3 comprises 13 residues. Trimming shortened V by 3 bases and J by 6 bases, and 9 bases separated the two germline ends. Germline assignment: CDR1 SGHAT and CDR2 FQNNGV. The CDR3, as DNA: TGTGCCAGCAGCTTTTCAGGGACTCAGCCCCAGCATTTT. It yields the protein CASSFSGTQPQHF.

The chain is built from TRBV24-1 and TRBJ1-1; weak D call: TRBD1 (5 bases). This CDR3 contains 15 residues. The germline V gene encodes CDR1 KGHDR and CDR2 SFDVKD. Trimming removed 4 bases at V and 3 bases at J, with 14 bases between. Here the CDR3 DNA reads TGTGCCACCAGTGACTCAGGGTCTGGGTACACTGAAGCTTTCTTT. It is translated as CATSDSGSGYTEAFF.

This rearrangement joins TRBV15 to TRBJ1-2, with D possibly being TRBD1 (5 bases). CDR3 length equals 11 residues. Germline CDR1 and CDR2: LNHNV and YYDKDF (reference sequence). V lost 3 bases and J 8 bases, leaving 7 bases between the germline ends. The CDR3 is CATSSRGGYTF. As DNA, the CDR3 is TGTGCCACCAGCAGCCGGGGCGGCTACACCTTC. Variable domain in full (rest from reference TRBV15 and TRBJ1-2): DAMVIQNPRYQVTQFGKPVTLSCSQTLNHNVMYWYQQKSSQAPKLLFHYYDKDFNNEADTPDNFQSRRPNTSFCFLDIRSPGLGDTAMYLCATSSRGGYTFGSGTRLTVV.

V is TRBV7-9 and J is TRBJ2-1, with D hard to call. The ends were cut back, 2 bases at V and 0 bases at J, with 11 bases in the middle. Germline V gene data show CDR1 as SEHNR and CDR2 as FQNEAQ (reference sequence). CDR3 length equals 16 residues. The CDR3 loop reads CASSLPGSSSYNEQFF. The CDR3 region has the DNA TGTGCCAGCAGCTTACCCGGTAGTAGCTCCTACAATGAGCAGTTCTTC. Drawing the rest from reference TRBV7-9 and TRBJ2-1, the complete variable domain is DTGVSQNPRHKITKRGQNVTFRCDPISEHNRLYWYRQTLGQGPEFLTYFQNEAQLEKSRLLSDRFSAERPKGSFSTLEIQRTEQGDSAMYLCASSLPGSSSYNEQFFGPGTRLTVL.

In this sample, this clonotype turned up once. This chain uses TRBV13 with TRBJ2-1; D is tentatively TRBD1 or TRBD2 (5 bases each). Germline-derived CDR1 and CDR2 are PRHDT and FYEKMQ (reference sequence). The CDR3 has 15 residues. The V end was cut by 5 bases, the J end by 5 bases, with 16 bases between. CDR3 nucleotide sequence: TGTGCCAGCAGCCGACCGGGACCCCTCAACAATGAGCAGTTCTTC. Amino acids: CASSRPGPLNNEQFF.

The chain couples TRBV19 to TRBJ2-1; D not resolved. V lost 3 bases and J 15 bases, leaving 18 bases between the germline ends. Germline V gives CDR1 LNHDA, CDR2 SQIVND (reference sequence). This CDR3 has 13 residues. CDR3 nucleotide sequence: TGTGCCAGTAGTATGGTTCCCCCGAATTTCGGGTTCTTC. Protein sequence: CASSMVPPNFGFF.

This clonotype appeared a single time. J is TRBJ1-5 and V is TRBV15; unclear D gene. The germline V gene encodes CDR1 LNHNV and CDR2 YYDKDF (reference sequence). The CDR3 covers 15 residues. The ends were cut back, 0 bases at V and 3 bases at J, with 9 bases in the middle. The CDR3 protein is CATSRDRGNNQPQHF. In DNA form, the CDR3 reads TGTGCCACCAGCAGAGATCGTGGGAACAATCAGCCCCAGCATTTT.

Here the CDR3 reads CASSTGVAEQYF. CDR3 in DNA: TGTGCCAGCAGCACAGGGGTGGCGGAGCAGTACTTC. The gene calls are TRBV5-4 and TRBJ2-7; the match to TRBD1 covers 7 bases. Per the germline V gene, CDR1 is SGHNT and CDR2 is YYREEE (reference sequence). The trim removed 4 bases at V and 7 bases at J, leaving 5 bases unmatched. The CDR3 runs 12 residues.

The V call is TRBV2, the J call TRBJ2-7; D remains unclear. V was trimmed by 2 bases and J by 7 bases, leaving 6 bases between them. This CDR3 has 11 residues. CDR1 and CDR2 from the germline V gene are SNHLY and FYNNEI. In nucleotides, the CDR3 is TGTGCCAGCAGTGAAACCGGGGAGCAGTACTTC. It translates to CASSETGEQYF.

The sample holds one count of this clonotype. The chain recombines TRBV5-4 with TRBJ2-5; D is unclear. This CDR3 has 13 amino acids. CDR1 and CDR2 from the germline V gene are SGHNT and YYREEE (reference sequence). V was trimmed by 4 bases and J by 2 bases, leaving 9 bases between them. CDR3 DNA: TGTGCCAGCAGCCTACTGGAACAAGAGACCCAGTACTTC. It encodes CASSLLEQETQYF.

The rearrangement uses TRBV5-1 and TRBJ2-2, with TRBD2 as a possible D gene (6 bases). Germline V lookup: CDR1 SGHRS, CDR2 YFSETQ. This CDR3 has 15 residues. Trimming removed 3 bases from V and 7 bases from J, with 16 bases in between. The CDR3 spells CASSSEEGKVGELFF. DNA for the CDR3: TGCGCCAGCAGCTCGGAGGAGGGAAAGGTCGGGGAGCTGTTTTTT.

The chain recombines TRBV20-1 with TRBJ1-6; D not resolved. V gave up 0 bases and J gave up 3 bases, with 12 bases separating them. The CDR3 is 16 amino acids. Germline loops: CDR1 DFQATT, CDR2 SNEGSKA (reference sequence). In nucleotides, the CDR3 is TGCAGTGCTAGAGATAAAACAGTTTACTATAATTCACCCCTCCACTTT. Amino acids: CSARDKTVYYNSPLHF.

This chain connects TRBV28 to TRBJ2-1; D is unclear. This CDR3 has 15 amino acids. Germline V lookup: CDR1 MDHEN, CDR2 SYDVKM. The germline V and J ends were trimmed by 2 bases and 9 bases, with 17 bases remaining between them. The CDR3: CASSLIAGLRVEQFF. CDR3 sequence (DNA): TGTGCCAGCAGTTTAATCGCAGGTTTACGGGTTGAGCAGTTCTTC.

This clonotype appeared once. The J gene is TRBJ2-3, the V gene TRBV5-4, with a possible D match to TRBD2 (6 bases). CDR3 size: 16 residues. V lost 0 bases, J lost 0 bases, and 11 bases lay in between. Germline-derived CDR1 and CDR2 are SGHNT and YYREEE (reference sequence). The CDR3 nucleotides are TGTGCCAGCAGCTTGGGTTCCGCGGGAAGCACAGATACGCAGTATTTT. It is translated as CASSLGSAGSTDTQYF.

This clonotype is a singleton in its sample. V and J are TRBV13 and TRBJ2-3; 13 positions agree with TRBD2. The CDR3 contains 16 residues. From germline, CDR1 is PRHDT and CDR2 FYEKMQ (reference sequence). Unmatched junction bases numbered 4, after V lost 5 bases and J lost 2 bases. This chain's CDR3 is CASSPGTSGDTDTQYF. In DNA, the CDR3 is TGTGCCAGCAGCCCAGGGACTAGCGGGGACACAGATACGCAGTATTTT.

The chain links TRBV18 to TRBJ2-5; unclear D gene. This CDR3 is 17 amino acids long. V lost 2 bases to trimming and J lost 5 bases, with 21 bases between them. Germline V gene sequence: CDR1 KGHSH, CDR2 LQKENI. CDR3 protein: CASSPSPPYELGETQYF. CDR3 DNA sequence: TGTGCCAGCTCACCAAGCCCCCCATACGAGCTGGGGGAGACCCAGTACTTC.

The CDR3 bases are TGTGCCAGCGGGAGCCTGGAATCAGTTGAAAAACTGTTTTTT. This encodes CASGSLESVEKLFF. J is TRBJ1-4 and V is TRBV27; no definite D call. The CDR3 runs to 14 residues. The ends were cut back, 8 bases at V and 7 bases at J, with 17 bases in the middle. Germline CDR1 reads MNHEY; CDR2 reads SMNVEV (reference sequence).

The chain employs TRBV30 and TRBJ2-1; D is undetermined. The V gene lost 1 base and the J gene lost 7 bases, with 5 bases spanning the gap. CDR3 length equals 11 residues. CDR1 is GTSNPN, CDR2 SVGIG, per germline (reference sequence). The CDR3 here is CAWSAWNEQFF. In nucleotides, the CDR3 is TGTGCCTGGAGTGCTTGGAATGAGCAGTTCTTC.

The gene calls are TRBV29-1 and TRBJ2-7; TRBD2 aligns across 9 bases. The CDR3 spans 15 residues. Germline CDR1 reads SQVTM; CDR2 reads ANQGSEA. V lost 0 bases and J lost 4; bases outside the gene matches: 7. The CDR3 nucleotides read TGCAGCGTTGAAGATCTTGCGGGAGGGCCATACGAGCAGTACTTC. Amino acids: CSVEDLAGGPYEQYF.

The chain couples TRBV27 to TRBJ2-5; D is unclear. Deletions cut 1 base from V and 2 bases from J, with 5 bases between. Germline V lookup: CDR1 MNHEY, CDR2 SMNVEV (reference sequence). This CDR3 has 13 residues. This CDR3 reads CASSLWQQETQYF. CDR3 nucleotide sequence: TGTGCCAGCAGTTTATGGCAGCAAGAGACCCAGTACTTC.

The genes are TRBV12-3 or TRBV12-4 and TRBJ1-4, with D unresolved. The CDR3 spans 14 residues. V lost 6 bases and J 0 bases, leaving 8 bases between the germline ends. The DNA for the CDR3 is TGTGCCAGCAGACCACCCTCAACTAATGAAAAACTGTTTTTT. Amino acid sequence: CASRPPSTNEKLFF.

V and J are TRBV11-1 and TRBJ2-7; no clear D. This CDR3 comprises 16 residues. The germline V gene encodes CDR1 SGHAT and CDR2 FQDESV (reference sequence). V gave up 3 bases and J gave up 2 bases, with 17 bases separating them. CDR3 nucleotide sequence: TGTGCCAGCAGCTTTTATACGGAAGGAGAACCCTACGAGCAGTACTTC. Translated, it gives CASSFYTEGEPYEQYF.

This clonotype was counted only a few times. The rearrangement joins TRBV19 to TRBJ2-1, with D hard to call. The CDR3 is made up of 11 amino acids. Trimming stripped 4 bases from V and 8 bases from J, with 6 bases between. Germline V gives CDR1 LNHDA, CDR2 SQIVND (reference sequence). This chain's CDR3 is CASSTGYEQFF. The CDR3 DNA reads TGTGCCAGTAGTACCGGCTATGAGCAGTTCTTC.

V is TRBV27 and J is TRBJ2-4; TRBD1 aligns across 7 bases. V shed 5 bases and J 1 base; nucleotides not matched to a gene: 8. Per germline, CDR1 MNHEY and CDR2 SMNVEV (reference sequence). The CDR3 spans 16 residues. DNA of the CDR3: TGTGCCAGCAGTGCCAGACAGGGCTGGGCCAAAAACATTCAGTACTTC. Translated: CASSARQGWAKNIQYF.

CDR3 nucleotides: TGCAGCGTTTTCCAAGACTACGAGCAGTACTTC. This encodes CSVFQDYEQYF. J is TRBJ2-7 and V is TRBV29-1; no firm D call. The CDR3 sequence is 11 residues long. Trimming took off 5 bases at V and 3 bases at J, with 8 bases between the two ends. The germline gives CDR1 SQVTM, CDR2 ANQGSEA.

The chain carries TRBV14 and TRBJ2-3; D not resolved. Per germline, CDR1 SGHDN and CDR2 FVKESK. The CDR3 runs to 11 residues. V lost 8 bases and J lost 4, with 7 bases in between. CDR3 amino acids: CASGVSDTQYF. In nucleotides, the CDR3 is TGTGCCAGCGGGGTCTCAGATACGCAGTATTTT.